Listed below are T cell receptor beta chains from one sample, sequenced in a study of blood T cell repertoires in COVID-19. Some clones are missing from TCRdb's copy, which holds only in-frame ones; the method was immunoSEQ multiplex PCR. This table has 210,000 or so clones, roughly 84% appearing once. Sequencing was performed on peripheral blood. These receptors originate from a man aged 40-49 years with active or convalescent COVID-19. CDR3s include the opening cysteine and the closing phenylalanine or tryptophan. A D gene is named only where the DNA matches it firmly. A clone size is listed for some rows: how often the clone was seen (once, few, many), or a class if it is expanded.

v_call	clone_size	d_call	j_call	cdr3_aa	cdr3_nt
TRBV5-1	.	TRBD1	TRBJ2-7	CASSLAGTGVEQYF	TGCGCCAGCAGCTTGGCCGGGACAGGGGTCGAGCAGTACTTC
TRBV19	few	.	TRBJ1-5	CASRSIGEESQPQHF	TGTGCCAGTCGAAGTATAGGGGAAGAGAGTCAGCCCCAGCATTTT
TRBV2	.	.	TRBJ1-5	CASSEAPGYNQPQHF	TGTGCCAGCAGTGAAGCGCCCGGGTACAATCAGCCCCAGCATTTT
TRBV28	.	TRBD1	TRBJ1-5	CASSLPVGRGEPQHF	TGTGCCAGCAGTTTACCGGTGGGCAGGGGGGAGCCCCAGCATTTT
TRBV19	.	TRBD1	TRBJ2-2	CASSIGQGNTGELFF	TGTGCCAGTAGTATAGGACAGGGGAACACCGGGGAGCTGTTTTTT
TRBV5-1	.	.	TRBJ1-3	CASSFDPAGGALNTIYF	TGCGCCAGCAGCTTCGACCCCGCGGGGGGGGCCCTCAACACCATATATTTT
TRBV12-5	.	TRBD2	TRBJ2-3	CASGLALAGVGDTQYF	TGTGCTAGTGGTTTGGCCCTAGCGGGAGTGGGAGATACGCAGTATTTT
TRBV6-5	.	TRBD1	TRBJ2-5	CASSPQGAGETQYF	TGTGCCAGCAGTCCACAGGGGGCTGGGGAGACCCAGTACTTC
TRBV7-9	.	.	TRBJ1-2	CASSLEVQGYGYTF	TGTGCCAGCAGCTTAGAAGTTCAGGGTTATGGCTACACCTTC
TRBV2	.	.	TRBJ2-3	CASSEGQGIGDTQYF	TGTGCCAGCAGTGAAGGTCAGGGTATTGGAGATACGCAGTATTTT
TRBV9	.	TRBD2	TRBJ2-7	CASSPFGRESFWEQYF	TGTGCCAGCAGCCCTTTCGGGCGGGAGAGTTTCTGGGAGCAGTACTTC
TRBV19	.	.	TRBJ1-2	CASTPFGGDYGYTF	TGTGCCAGTACCCCCTTTGGGGGGGACTATGGCTACACCTTC
TRBV6-5	.	.	TRBJ1-4	CASSYSKRGEKLFF	TGTGCCAGCAGTTACTCAAAGCGTGGTGAAAAACTGTTTTTT
TRBV25-1	.	TRBD1	TRBJ2-7	CASSLPGQGAGEQYF	TGTGCCAGCAGTCTACCGGGACAGGGGGCAGGGGAGCAGTACTTC
TRBV29-1	once	TRBD1	TRBJ1-1	CSGTGQANTEAFF	TGCAGCGGGACGGGACAGGCGAACACTGAAGCTTTCTTT
TRBV21-1	.	.	TRBJ2-2	CASSRRQGSKQTRANTGELFF	TGTGCCAGCAGCAGGAGACAGGGCTCAAAACAAACCCGAGCTAACACCGGGGAGCTGTTTTTT
TRBV18	.	.	TRBJ1-5	CASSTQTGHQPQHF	TGTGCCAGCTCAACTCAGACAGGCCATCAGCCCCAGCATTTT
TRBV2	.	TRBD2	TRBJ2-1	CASSEAPSGRRNEQFF	TGTGCCAGCAGTGAAGCGCCTAGCGGGAGGAGGAATGAGCAGTTCTTC